Each of the 2 T cell receptor beta chains below was sequenced from the same sample in a study of shared T cell receptors in the human thymus. Method: immunoSEQ multiplex PCR; TCRdb's copy keeps in-frame clones and lacks some. The data show 550,000 to 800,000 clones, with roughly 88% seen just once and roughly 0.01% held by the top ten. This same sample was also taken into another study, of human thymus T cells.

The specimen was thymocytes. The source of these receptors is a girl under three years old with a congenital heart defect.

J is TRBJ2-7 and V is TRBV27; D call uncertain. The CDR3 spans 12 residues. V lost 2 bases and J 9 bases, leaving 11 bases between the germline ends. CDR1 and CDR2 (germline): MNHEY, SMNVEV (reference sequence). The CDR3 spells CASSLGGVVQYF. CDR3 nucleotides: TGTGCCAGCAGTTTAGGCGGTGTCGTGCAGTACTTC.

The chain has TRBV29-1 and TRBJ2-3, with 9 bases lining up with TRBD1. The CDR3 extends over 16 amino acids. Germline loops: CDR1 SQVTM, CDR2 ANQGSEA. V was pared by 3 bases and J by 4 bases, with 11 bases of the junction left unmatched. The CDR3 is CSVENPDRGASDTQYF. The CDR3 coding sequence is TGCAGCGTTGAGAATCCGGACAGGGGAGCCTCAGATACGCAGTATTTT.